This is a list of T cell receptor beta chains from one sample in a study of T cell changes during pregnancy in multiple sclerosis. The table came from immunoSEQ multiplex PCR; TCRdb's copy has only in-frame clones and leaves some out. This table has around 85,000 clones, roughly nine tenths appearing once. The specimen comprised PBMCs, sampled in the first trimester of pregnancy. All receptors come from a female donor in good health, serving as a control in a pregnancy study. Some clones in this sample may be carry-over from other donors' samples. Each CDR3 is given with its conserved first and last residue. Fields, in order: D gene, clone size, V gene, J gene, CDR3 DNA, CDR3 protein. D genes are given only for firm matches. Some rows mark clone size as missing; the rest say once, few, many or name a class of expanded clone.

TRBD1	-	TRBV7-8	TRBJ1-6	TGTGCCAGCAGCCCTCATCCACAGGGGGCAGATATGTCCTATAATTCACCCCTCCACTTT	CASSPHPQGADMSYNSPLHF
-	-	TRBV14	TRBJ2-7	TGTGCCAGCAGCCAAGGGGTCGGGAACTACGAGCAGTACTTC	CASSQGVGNYEQYF
TRBD1	once	TRBV6-6	TRBJ2-3	TGTGCCAGCAGTCTTAGGGGGCGTACAGATACGCAGTATTTT	CASSLRGRTDTQYF
-	-	TRBV2	TRBJ1-5	TGTGCCAGCATCTCTTTCGGGGGTCAGCCCCAGCATTTT	CASISFGGQPQHF
TRBD2	-	TRBV2	TRBJ2-5	TGTGCCAGCAGTCCGACTAGCGGGGGTTACCAAGAGACCCAGTACTTC	CASSPTSGGYQETQYF
-	-	TRBV28	TRBJ1-5	TGTGCCAGCACCCCCTCCGGGGGGCGGAATCAGCCCCAGCATTTT	CASTPSGGRNQPQHF
TRBD1	-	TRBV4-1	TRBJ2-7	TGCGCCAGCAGCCAGATCCCGGGACAGGGATCCTACGAGCAGTACTTC	CASSQIPGQGSYEQYF
-	-	TRBV6-5	TRBJ1-1	TGTGCCAGCAGGAGGGCCTCGAGTGAAGCTTTCTTT	CASRRASSEAFF
TRBD2	-	TRBV27	TRBJ2-1	TGTGCCAGCAGTTTGGCACGGGGGGGGTATGGGGAGCAGTTCTTC	CASSLARGGYGEQFF
-	-	TRBV9	TRBJ2-7	TGTGCCAGCAGCCTTGGCGGCGGGGCGACCTACGAGCAGTACTTC	CASSLGGGATYEQYF
-	-	TRBV7-8	TRBJ2-7	TGTGCCAGCAGCTTACGCTTCTCGATTAGCTCCTACGAGCAGTACTTC	CASSLRFSISSYEQYF
TRBD1	once	TRBV7-2	TRBJ1-2	TGTGCCAGCAGCTTAGTAGGAGACAGGGGGCTCTATGGCTACACCTTC	CASSLVGDRGLYGYTF
-	-	TRBV28	TRBJ2-2	TGTGCCAGCATCACAAACACCGGGGAGCTGTTTTTT	CASITNTGELFF
TRBD2	-	TRBV7-2	TRBJ2-3	TGTGCCAGCAGCTTGACTAGCGGAACAGATACGCAGTATTTT	CASSLTSGTDTQYF
-	-	TRBV2	TRBJ2-7	TGTGCCAGCAGTGAAGTAGCTGCTGAGCAGTACTTC	CASSEVAAEQYF
-	-	TRBV7-9	TRBJ1-6	TGTGCCAGCAGCTTGTTAGGGGTTAATTCACCCCTCCACTTT	CASSLLGVNSPLHF
-	-	TRBV28	TRBJ2-5	TGTGCCAGCAGTTTTTTTAGGGAGTTAACTCAAGAGACCCAGTACTTC	CASSFFRELTQETQYF
-	-	TRBV2	TRBJ2-5	TGTGCCAGCAGTGGGACTCGAGAGACCCAGTACTTC	CASSGTRETQYF
TRBD1	-	TRBV29-1	TRBJ2-2	TGCAGCGTCGGGACAGGGGGCGCAATCACCGGGGAGCTGTTTTTT	CSVGTGGAITGELFF
-	-	TRBV9	TRBJ2-2	TGTGCCAGCAGCCAGACTTCGAGGGGGTCGAACACCGGGGAGCTGTTTTTT	CASSQTSRGSNTGELFF
-	-	TRBV20-1	TRBJ2-7	TGCAGTGTATCGCTAGTAGACGAGCAGTACTTC	CSVSLVDEQYF
-	few	TRBV28	TRBJ1-6	TGTGCCAGCAGTTCTAACTATAATTCACCCCTCCACTTT	CASSSNYNSPLHF
TRBD1	-	TRBV11-2	TRBJ1-3	TGTGCCAGCAGCTTAGATCCTGCAGGGGGTCTTGCTAACACCATATATTTT	CASSLDPAGGLANTIYF
TRBD1	-	TRBV7-6	TRBJ1-3	TGTGCCAGCAGCTTGCAGGCTGGGGACAGGCGAGGAAACACCATATATTTT	CASSLQAGDRRGNTIYF
-	-	TRBV28	TRBJ2-1	TGTGCCAGCGAAAAATACAGGGGGGGGTACAATGAGCAGTTCTTC	CASEKYRGGYNEQFF
-	-	TRBV6-5	TRBJ2-5	TGTGCCAGCGGGGGGACCCACCCATTTGAGACCCAGTACTTC	CASGGTHPFETQYF
TRBD1	-	TRBV18	TRBJ2-1	TGTGCCAGCTCCCCGACAGGGGGAAAAAATGAGCAGTTCTTC	CASSPTGGKNEQFF
TRBD1	-	TRBV5-4	TRBJ1-1	TGTGCCAGCAGCGCCCGGGACAGGGGGCTTACGGAAGCTTTCTTT	CASSARDRGLTEAFF
TRBD2	-	TRBV4-2	TRBJ2-7	TGTGCCAGCCAACACGGACTAGCGGACCACTACGAGCAGTACTTC	CASQHGLADHYEQYF
-	-	TRBV6-1	TRBJ1-6	TGTGCCATACAGGGCTTAGAGTCACCCCTCCACTTT	CAIQGLESPLHF
-	-	TRBV2	TRBJ1-6	TGTGCCAGCAGTGAACGGGAATCCCTCCACTTT	CASSERESLHF
-	-	TRBV28	TRBJ2-7	TGTGCCAGCAGTAAGGCAGGGGAGTGGTCCTACGAGCAGTACTTC	CASSKAGEWSYEQYF
TRBD2	-	TRBV5-1	TRBJ2-7	TGCGCCAGCAGCTTGGCCCCTAGCGGGGGGTACGAGCAGTACTTC	CASSLAPSGGYEQYF
TRBD1	once	TRBV5-4	TRBJ1-4	TGTGCCAGCAGCCAGGACAGGGGTAGTAATGAAAAACTGTTTTTT	CASSQDRGSNEKLFF
TRBD1	-	TRBV27	TRBJ2-5	TGTGCCAGCAGTTCCGGACAGGGCGAGGGGGAGACCCAGTACTTC	CASSSGQGEGETQYF
-	-	TRBV19	TRBJ2-3	TGTGCCAGTAGTTCCCGACAGGCAGATACGCAGTATTTT	CASSSRQADTQYF
TRBD2	-	TRBV29-1	TRBJ2-1	TGCAGCGTCCCTTACGTAGCGGGAGGGGAGCAGTTCTTC	CSVPYVAGGEQFF
TRBD2	-	TRBV7-7	TRBJ2-1	TGTGCTAGCAGCTTAGGAGCGGGAGGCCTCTTCTACAATGAGCAGTTCTTC	CASSLGAGGLFYNEQFF
TRBD1	-	TRBV28	TRBJ2-5	TGTGCCAGCAGTGCCCCGGGACAGGGACGTGAGACCCAGTACTTC	CASSAPGQGRETQYF
-	-	TRBV28	TRBJ1-1	TGTGCCAGCAGCGGACATTACCGGAACACTGAAGCTTTCTTT	CASSGHYRNTEAFF